The 30 T cell receptor beta chains below were found in one sample sequenced in a study of control samples from healthy donors and cancer patients. Profiled with immunoSEQ multiplex PCR; TCRdb holds only in-frame clones, not every one. Found here are about 160,000 clones, approximately 94% of them singletons; the top ten hold 14%. Sequencing was done on a sample of PBMCs. The receptors come from a man in his sixties with colorectal cancer.

This clone was seen more than once but under ten times. V is TRBV18 and J is TRBJ2-2; D uncertain. CDR3 length: 12 residues. Looked up from germline, CDR1 is KGHSH and CDR2 is LQKENI. V gave up 5 bases and J gave up 4 bases, with 5 bases separating them. The CDR3, as DNA: TGTGCCAGCTCAACCGGCACCGGGGAGCTGTTTTTT. This gives the protein CASSTGTGELFF.

This clone was observed a few times. The rearrangement links TRBV2 to TRBJ1-5, with 9 bases that match TRBD1. The CDR3 is made up of 15 amino acids. CDR1 SNHLY and CDR2 FYNNEI come from the germline V gene. The ends lost 1 base at V and 4 bases at J; junction bases unmatched: 2. The CDR3 DNA reads as TGTGCCAGCAGTGAAGAGGGGACAGGGAATCAGCCCCAGCATTTT. Protein sequence: CASSEEGTGNQPQHF.

The V call is TRBV14, the J call TRBJ1-6; D not certain. This CDR3 comprises 13 residues. V was cut by 6 bases and J by 7 bases, with 10 bases left in between. Germline V gene sequence: CDR1 SGHDN, CDR2 FVKESK. The CDR3 region has the DNA TGTGCCAGCAGTCTTGGACGGAATTCACCCCTCCACTTT. Amino acids: CASSLGRNSPLHF.

V usage is TRBV27 and J usage is TRBJ2-1; 12 positions agree with TRBD2. The V gene end was trimmed by 10 bases and the J gene end by 6 bases; junction bases not matched to a gene: 4. Germline lookup yields CDR1 MNHEY and CDR2 SMNVEV (reference sequence). CDR3 size: 13 residues. The DNA for the CDR3 is TGTGCCACCCAACTAGCGGGGGGCAATGAGCAGTTCTTC. It yields the protein CATQLAGGNEQFF.

The J gene is TRBJ1-2, the V gene TRBV18; the D gene is possibly TRBD1 (6 bases). The V end was cut by 5 bases, the J end by 4 bases, with 11 bases between. Per germline, CDR1 KGHSH and CDR2 LQKENI. The CDR3 is 13 residues long. The CDR3 sequence is CASSTQGFYGYTF. The CDR3 region has the DNA TGTGCCAGCTCAACCCAGGGGTTCTATGGCTACACCTTC.

This clone has just one count. The CDR3 nucleotides read TGTGCCAGCAGCCCAAACAGGATTGCCTCTGAAGCTTTCTTT. This gives the protein CASSPNRIASEAFF. The chain joins TRBV11-1 to TRBJ1-1; D might be TRBD1 (5 bases). The CDR3 has 14 amino acids. The V gene lost 5 bases and the J gene lost 6 bases, with 16 bases spanning the gap. Germline assignment: CDR1 SGHAT and CDR2 FQDESV (reference sequence). Filled out from reference TRBV11-1 and TRBJ1-1, the complete variable domain reads EAEVAQSPRYKITEKSQAVAFWCDPISGHATLYWYRQILGQGPELLVQFQDESVVDDSQLPKDRFSAERLKGVDSTLKIQPAELGDSAMYLCASSPNRIASEAFFGQGTRLTVV.

This chain uses TRBV7-2 with TRBJ2-2, with TRBD1 as a possible D gene (8 bases). The V and J ends lost 6 bases and 7 bases respectively, with 18 bases between them. Germline V lookup: CDR1 SGHTA, CDR2 FQGNSA. The length of the CDR3 is 15 residues. CDR3 in DNA: TGTGCCAGCAGGAGACAGGGGAGGGTGAACGGGGAGCTGTTTTTT. Its protein is CASRRQGRVNGELFF. The variable domain in full, with the rest retrieved from reference TRBV7-2 and TRBJ2-2, is GAGVSQSPSNKVTEKGKDVELRCDPISGHTALYWYRQSLGQGLEFLIYFQGNSAPDKSGLPSDRFSAERTGGSVSTLTIQRTQQEDSAVYLCASRRQGRVNGELFFGEGSRLTVL.

V usage is TRBV7-2 and J usage is TRBJ2-7; D might be TRBD2 (5 bases). Trimming removed 3 bases at V and 2 bases at J, with 11 bases between. The CDR3 has 14 amino acids. Germline values: CDR1 SGHTA, CDR2 FQGNSA. The CDR3 is CASSFLGLTYEQYF. The CDR3 DNA is TGTGCCAGCAGCTTTCTCGGACTGACCTACGAGCAGTACTTC.

The rearrangement uses TRBV25-1 and TRBJ1-1; D gene uncertain. CDR1 is MGHDK, CDR2 SYGVNS, per germline. There are 13 residues in the CDR3. Trimming shortened V by 0 bases and J by 1 base, and 3 bases separated the two germline ends. Here the CDR3 DNA reads TGTGCCAGCAGTGAATATACGAACACTGAAGCTTTCTTT. Amino acid sequence: CASSEYTNTEAFF.

This chain connects TRBV5-4 to TRBJ2-2, with no clear D. The V end was cut by 2 bases, the J end by 4 bases, with 3 bases between. This CDR3 comprises 12 residues. The germline CDR1 and CDR2 sequences are SGHNT and YYREEE (reference sequence). The CDR3 DNA is TGTGCCAGCAGCTTCGGCACCGGGGAGCTGTTTTTT. Translating it yields CASSFGTGELFF.

The rearrangement uses TRBV9 and TRBJ2-6, with 9 bases aligning to TRBD1. V gave up 0 bases and J gave up 3 bases; unmatched junction bases: 7. In germline, CDR1 is SGDLS, CDR2 YYNGEE. This CDR3 has 18 residues. The chain's CDR3 is CASSVGTGAIGGANVLTF. CDR3 nucleotide sequence: TGTGCCAGCAGCGTAGGGACAGGGGCTATTGGTGGGGCCAACGTCCTGACTTTC.

The CDR3 protein is CASSQGTLYNEQFF. DNA for the CDR3: TGCGCCAGCAGCCAAGGCACGCTGTACAATGAGCAGTTCTTC. The rearrangement uses TRBV4-3 and TRBJ2-1; D gene unclear. CDR3 length equals 14 residues. Germline CDR1 reads LGHNA; CDR2 reads YSLEER. The V gene lost 1 base and the J gene lost 4 bases, with 8 bases spanning the gap.

A remark on this clone: The junction departs from the called germline gene at one end, perhaps through a read error. V usage is TRBV12-3 or TRBV12-4 and J usage is TRBJ1-2; D remains ambiguous. The CDR3 extends over 11 amino acids. CDR3 amino acids: CASSLGTALAF. In DNA form, the CDR3 reads TGTGCCAGCAGTTTAGGGACGGCCCTCGCCTTC.

The V gene is TRBV2, the J gene TRBJ1-2; TRBD1 matches at 9 bases. The germline gives CDR1 SNHLY, CDR2 FYNNEI. This CDR3 comprises 16 residues. V dropped 4 bases and J dropped 0; count of bases not matched to a gene: 6. This CDR3 reads CASSADRGPANYGYTF. CDR3 DNA: TGTGCCAGCAGTGCGGACAGGGGCCCAGCTAACTATGGCTACACCTTC.

This chain uses TRBV13 with TRBJ2-7; 9 bases are a match to TRBD1. The CDR3 runs 14 residues. The V gene end was trimmed by 5 bases and the J gene end by 0 bases; junction bases not matched to a gene: 2. The germline gives CDR1 PRHDT, CDR2 FYEKMQ (reference sequence). The CDR3 DNA sequence: TGTGCCAGCAGCGGGACAGGGAGCTCCTACGAGCAGTACTTC. It codes for CASSGTGSSYEQYF.

The chain employs TRBV3-1 (or the pseudogene TRBV3-2) and TRBJ1-6; D gene uncertain. The germline V gene has CDR1 LGHDT and CDR2 YNNKEL (reference sequence). This CDR3 comprises 19 residues. Trimming removed 1 base at V and 0 bases at J, with 16 bases between. CDR3 region: CASSQGYQTRASYNSPLHF. The CDR3 DNA reads TGTGCCAGCAGCCAAGGATACCAGACAAGGGCCTCCTATAATTCACCCCTCCACTTT.

The chain couples TRBV10-3 to TRBJ2-2, with TRBD2 matching over 11 bases. V gave up 8 bases and J gave up 0 bases; unmatched junction bases: 8. The CDR3 loop spans 17 amino acids. Germline CDR1 reads ENHRY; CDR2 reads SYGVKD. The CDR3 sequence is CAISEPTSGANTGELFF. CDR3 bases: TGTGCCATCTCCGAGCCGACTAGCGGGGCGAACACCGGGGAGCTGTTTTTT.

The rearrangement uses TRBV6-5 and TRBJ1-1; D unresolved. CDR3 size: 14 residues. CDR1 and CDR2 (germline): MNHEY, SVGAGI. The ends were cut back, 3 bases at V and 4 bases at J, with 12 bases in the middle. The CDR3, as DNA: TGTGCCAGCAGTTATCTGACGGGGTCCACTGAAGCTTTCTTT. Amino acids: CASSYLTGSTEAFF.

Notes on this clone: Other DNA sequences in this specimen translate into the identical CDR3. The chain carries TRBV12-3 or TRBV12-4 and TRBJ2-6; no reliable D call. The V gene lost 4 bases and the J gene lost 0 bases, with 1 base spanning the gap. This CDR3 spans 13 amino acids. CDR3 in amino acids: CASSSSGANVLTF. The CDR3 nucleotides read TGTGCCAGCAGTTCCTCTGGGGCCAACGTCCTGACTTTC.

This rearrangement joins TRBV4-3 to TRBJ2-7; D is ambiguous. This CDR3 has 13 amino acids. The V end was cut by 0 bases, the J end by 4 bases, with 7 bases between. Germline-derived CDR1 and CDR2 are LGHNA and YSLEER. Here the CDR3 reads CASSQDPLYEQYF. For the CDR3, the DNA is TGCGCCAGCAGCCAAGATCCCTTGTACGAGCAGTACTTC.

This clone was picked up one time. The chain's CDR3 is CASSLEYLSGNTIYF. The CDR3 coding sequence is TGCGCCAGCAGCTTGGAGTACCTATCTGGAAACACCATATATTTT. The chain links TRBV5-1 to TRBJ1-3; D gene unclear. Germline CDR1 and CDR2: SGHRS and YFSETQ. This CDR3 region has 15 residues. V was pared by 0 bases and J by 1 base, with 8 bases between.

V usage is TRBV5-1 and J usage is TRBJ1-1; the D is unclear. CDR1 is SGHRS, CDR2 YFSETQ, per germline. This CDR3 has 14 amino acids. The V end lost 5 bases, the J end lost 2 bases, and 13 bases lay between the germline ends. CDR3 protein: CASRGSWGNTEAFF. In DNA, the CDR3 is TGCGCCAGCAGGGGTTCTTGGGGAAACACTGAAGCTTTCTTT.

The chain has TRBV2 and TRBJ2-1, with D perhaps matching TRBD1 (6 bases). Per germline, CDR1 SNHLY and CDR2 FYNNEI. CDR3 length: 12 residues. The germline V and J ends were trimmed by 3 bases and 10 bases, with 10 bases remaining between them. DNA for the CDR3: TGTGCCAGCAGTGATTTGGACAGAGAGCAGTTCTTC. Protein product: CASSDLDREQFF.

The chain joins TRBV4-1 to TRBJ2-7; no firm D call. Between the trimmed V and J ends, which lost 5 bases and 4 bases, there was a span of 24 bases. The germline V gene encodes CDR1 MGHRA and CDR2 YSYEKL. The CDR3 is 17 residues long. CDR3 in amino acids: CASSYSFTDGMVYEQYF. The CDR3 DNA sequence: TGCGCCAGCAGCTACTCCTTTACTGACGGCATGGTGTACGAGCAGTACTTC.

This chain uses TRBV4-1 with TRBJ2-7; D tentatively reads TRBD1 or TRBD2 (5 bases each). Germline values: CDR1 MGHRA, CDR2 YSYEKL. The CDR3 has 15 residues. V was clipped by 3 bases and J by 0 bases, with 12 bases between them. The CDR3 protein is CASSHGMGDSYEQYF. As DNA, the CDR3 is TGCGCCAGCAGCCACGGAATGGGGGACTCCTACGAGCAGTACTTC.

This chain uses TRBV5-1 with TRBJ2-5; the match to TRBD2 covers 10 bases. V gave up 7 bases and J gave up 3 bases; unmatched junction bases: 9. Germline V CDR1 and CDR2: SGHRS, YFSETQ. CDR3 size: 15 residues. CDR3: CASSPSGGYEETQYF. CDR3 DNA sequence: TGCGCCAGCTCCCCTAGCGGGGGTTATGAAGAGACCCAGTACTTC.

The table lists this clone with a count of one. The rearrangement joins TRBV29-1 to TRBJ2-7; D call uncertain. CDR3 length: 11 residues. V was trimmed by 1 base and J by 2 bases, leaving 3 bases between them. In germline, CDR1 is SQVTM, CDR2 ANQGSEA. Written as DNA, the CDR3 is TGCAGCGTTGAAGTTGCCTACGAGCAGTACTTC. It yields the protein CSVEVAYEQYF.

The chain employs TRBV4-1 and TRBJ2-3; D may be TRBD2 (6 bases). The length of the CDR3 is 15 residues. Trimming stripped 1 base from V and 4 bases from J, with 12 bases between. Per germline, CDR1 MGHRA and CDR2 YSYEKL. The CDR3, as DNA: TGCGCCAGCAGCCAAGTAGCGGCGGGGTCAGATACGCAGTATTTT. Its protein is CASSQVAAGSDTQYF.

The CDR3 DNA sequence: TGTGCCACCCGTGAGGGACCCTACGAGCAGTACTTC. Amino acids: CATREGPYEQYF. The chain combines TRBV10-3 with TRBJ2-7, with D tentatively TRBD1 or TRBD2 (5 bases each). V dropped 10 bases and J dropped 2 bases, with 12 bases sitting between them. Germline CDR1 is ENHRY and CDR2 is SYGVKD. This CDR3 region has 12 residues.

This chain links TRBV2 with TRBJ1-6, with TRBD1 as a possible D gene (6 bases). V was clipped by 4 bases and J by 9 bases, with 16 bases between them. Per the germline V gene, CDR1 is SNHLY and CDR2 is FYNNEI. The CDR3 contains 15 residues. In DNA form, the CDR3 reads TGTGCCAGCAGTGGATCTACAGGGTACTCTTCACCCCTCCACTTT. This gives the protein CASSGSTGYSSPLHF.